The following is a T cell receptor beta chain sequence with its context. Antigen specificity is unknown. MiXCR, applied by TCRdb to the reads, yields one record per CDR3 protein. Of roughly 68,000 distinct CDR3 sequences in the sample, 20% to 25% are singletons; the top ten hold about 69%. These data originate in a study of T cell repertoires in cytomegalovirus infection. Looking at the study overall: Alongside well-studied HLA-B-restricted CMV epitopes, recently identified HLA-C-restricted CMV epitopes were also used.

General study results and limits: Dominating the ex vivo response were TCR beta clonotypes that were CMV-specific and HLA-C-restricted. Individuals carrying CMV plus the relevant HLA were identified by cumulative frequency of public TCR beta families.

Sequenced here: CD8+ T cells from cultured PBMCs, sampled from culture after CMV antigen stimulation. This receptor was obtained from a human donor in good health (CMV status not recorded). Some clones in this sample may be carry-over from other donors' samples.

The CDR3 DNA follows: TGTGCCGCGTCCACCGACAGTTTCGATAATTCACCCCTCCACTTT. It yields the protein CAASTDSFDNSPLHF. V and J are TRBV2 and TRBJ1-6, with D maybe TRBD1 (5 bases). Germline V lookup: CDR1 SNHLY, CDR2 FYNNEI. Trimming left V 11 bases short and J 5 bases short, with 19 bases between. CDR3 length equals 15 residues.